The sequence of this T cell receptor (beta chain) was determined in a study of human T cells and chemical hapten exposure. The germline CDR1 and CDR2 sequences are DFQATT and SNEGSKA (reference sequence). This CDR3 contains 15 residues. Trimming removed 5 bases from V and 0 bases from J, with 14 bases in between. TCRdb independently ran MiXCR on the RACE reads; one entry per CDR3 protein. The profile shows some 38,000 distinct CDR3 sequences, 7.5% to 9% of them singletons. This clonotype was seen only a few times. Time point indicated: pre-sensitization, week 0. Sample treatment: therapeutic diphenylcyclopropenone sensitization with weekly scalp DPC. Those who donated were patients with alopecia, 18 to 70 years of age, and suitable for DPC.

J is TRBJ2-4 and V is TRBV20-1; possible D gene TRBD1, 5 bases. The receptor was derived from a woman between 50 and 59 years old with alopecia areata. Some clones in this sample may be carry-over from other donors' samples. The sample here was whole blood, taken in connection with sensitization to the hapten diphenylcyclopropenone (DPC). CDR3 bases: TGCAGTGCTTCTCCCCCGACAGTAGCCAAAAACATTCAGTACTTC. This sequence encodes CSASPPTVAKNIQYF.